The 15 T cell receptor beta chains below all came from one sample that was sequenced in a study of blood T cell repertoires in COVID-19. Some clones are missing from TCRdb's copy, which holds only in-frame ones; the method was immunoSEQ multiplex PCR. The sample contains a few hundred thousand clones, roughly 81% of which appear only once. Sequenced: PBMCs or T cells enriched from blood (not recorded which). These receptors were obtained from a woman between 45 and 65 years old who had been exposed to COVID-19.

The rearrangement links TRBV19 to TRBJ1-6, with D hard to call. The CDR3 contains 14 residues. V lost 3 bases and J 7 bases, leaving 10 bases between the germline ends. CDR1 LNHDA and CDR2 SQIVND come from the germline V gene (reference sequence). The CDR3 DNA reads as TGTGCCAGTAGTATGCGAACAGACAATTCACCCCTCCACTTT. It is translated as CASSMRTDNSPLHF.

The V call is TRBV19, the J call TRBJ1-4; 8 bases map to TRBD1. Germline V gives CDR1 LNHDA, CDR2 SQIVND (reference sequence). After removal of 4 bases from V and 4 bases from J, the junction contained 5 bases not matched to a gene. The CDR3 consists of 15 residues. This CDR3 reads CASSTQGARNEKLFF. The CDR3 DNA follows: TGTGCCAGTAGTACCCAGGGGGCCCGTAATGAAAAACTGTTTTTT.

V usage is TRBV19 and J usage is TRBJ1-1; 8 positions match TRBD1. This CDR3 contains 15 residues. CDR1 is LNHDA and CDR2 is SQIVND in the germline V gene (reference sequence). The junction had 11 bases not matched to a gene; V was cut back by 5 bases and J by 6 bases. The DNA of the CDR3 is TGTGCCAGTAGTCTAGCACCGACAGGGGTATCTGAAGCTTTCTTT. Residues: CASSLAPTGVSEAFF.

The chain joins TRBV7-2 to TRBJ1-6; the D gene is possibly TRBD1 (5 bases). The CDR3 spans 15 residues. Germline assignment: CDR1 SGHTA and CDR2 FQGNSA. V was trimmed by 5 bases and J by 1 base, leaving 9 bases between them. CDR3 sequence reads: CASSPGGSYNSPLHF. The CDR3 DNA reads TGTGCCAGCAGCCCCGGGGGGTCCTATAATTCACCCCTCCACTTT.

The V and J genes are TRBV7-8 and TRBJ2-3; 7 bases fit TRBD1. Germline CDR1 is SGHVS and CDR2 is FQNEAQ. This CDR3 has 15 amino acids. V lost 3 bases, J lost 3 bases, and 6 bases stayed unmatched. The CDR3 sequence: CASSFEGALTDTQYF. Here the CDR3 DNA reads TGTGCCAGCAGCTTTGAGGGGGCGCTGACAGATACGCAGTATTTT.

This chain links TRBV28 with TRBJ2-5; tentative D call: TRBD2 (7 bases). The length of the CDR3 is 13 residues. Germline assignment: CDR1 MDHEN and CDR2 SYDVKM. V was pared by 7 bases and J by 5 bases, with 14 bases between. DNA of the CDR3: TGTGCCAGCACTGAACAGGGAGGGGAGACCCAGTACTTC. It translates to CASTEQGGETQYF. Using reference TRBV28 and TRBJ2-5 for the parts outside the CDR3, the full variable domain is DVKVTQSSRYLVKRTGEKVFLECVQDMDHENMFWYRQDPGLGLRLIYFSYDVKMKEKGDIPEGYSVSREKKERFSLILESASTNQTSMYLCASTEQGGETQYFGPGTRLLVL.

V usage is TRBV6-2 or TRBV6-3 and J usage is TRBJ2-4; 15 bases align to TRBD2. The J segment lost 0 bases and the V segment lost 5 bases, leaving 8 bases of the junction unmatched. Germline V gene data show CDR1 as MNHEY and CDR2 as SVGEGT. This CDR3 contains 19 residues. DNA for the CDR3: TGTGCCAGCAGTGGGACTAGCGGGGGGAGACAGGGAGCCAAAAACATTCAGTACTTC. This translates into CASSGTSGGRQGAKNIQYF.

The rearrangement joins TRBV3-1 (or the pseudogene TRBV3-2) to TRBJ2-4; no clear D. CDR3 size: 15 residues. Germline V CDR1 and CDR2: LGHDT, YNNKEL (reference sequence). Trimming pared 1 base from V and 8 bases from J, leaving 15 bases between. Written as DNA, the CDR3 is TGTGCCAGCAGCCAAGGTTGGGCAGGATCGGACATTCAGTACTTC. Its protein product is CASSQGWAGSDIQYF.

The CDR3 DNA follows: TGTGCCAGCAGCCTAGCGGGCGTAGACAATGAGCAGTTCTTC. Residues: CASSLAGVDNEQFF. The rearrangement joins TRBV5-4 to TRBJ2-1, with 8 bases fitting TRBD2. V dropped 4 bases and J dropped 5; count of bases not matched to a gene: 5. Germline lookup yields CDR1 SGHNT and CDR2 YYREEE (reference sequence). This CDR3 is 14 amino acids long.

This clone came up many times. The chain has TRBV25-1 and TRBJ2-1; D uncertain. V was clipped by 5 bases and J by 4 bases, with 12 bases between them. The CDR3 is made up of 14 amino acids. Germline CDR1 is MGHDK and CDR2 is SYGVNS. The CDR3 reads CASSPPSTYNEQFF. Here the CDR3 DNA reads TGTGCCAGCAGTCCACCATCTACTTACAATGAGCAGTTCTTC.

As DNA, the CDR3 is TGTGCCAGCAGCTTAGGAGGGGTAAACACTGAAGCTTTCTTT. It codes for CASSLGGVNTEAFF. The genes are TRBV5-5 and TRBJ1-1; D is perhaps TRBD1 (5 bases). The CDR3 has 14 residues. Per the germline V gene, CDR1 is SGHKS and CDR2 is YYEKEE (reference sequence). Trimming stripped 2 bases from V and 2 bases from J, with 10 bases between.

The genes are TRBV13 and TRBJ2-1; weak D call: TRBD2 (6 bases). V was shortened by 6 bases and J by 4 bases, with 13 bases between the two germline ends. The CDR3 runs to 14 residues. Germline V gene sequence: CDR1 PRHDT, CDR2 FYEKMQ (reference sequence). CDR3 DNA: TGTGCCAGCAGACAAGGGACTGTTTACAATGAGCAGTTCTTC. Amino acids: CASRQGTVYNEQFF. Full variable domain (outside the CDR3, taken from reference TRBV13 and TRBJ2-1): AAGVIQSPRHLIKEKRETATLKCYPIPRHDTVYWYQQGPGQDPQFLISFYEKMQSDKGSIPDRFSAQQFSDYHSELNMSSLELGDSALYFCASRQGTVYNEQFFGPGTRLTVL.

This chain connects TRBV18 to TRBJ2-2; weak D call: TRBD1 (5 bases). The CDR3 extends over 14 amino acids. Germline CDR1 KGHSH, CDR2 LQKENI. V was trimmed by 3 bases and J by 9 bases, leaving 14 bases between them. The CDR3 sequence: CASSPQGAIRELFF. In DNA, the CDR3 is TGTGCCAGCTCACCTCAGGGCGCGATCCGGGAGCTGTTTTTT.

V gene TRBV4-2 combines with J gene TRBJ2-2; TRBD2 aligns across 14 bases. This CDR3 has 18 amino acids. V dropped 4 bases and J dropped 1; count of bases not matched to a gene: 5. Germline loops: CDR1 LGHNA, CDR2 YNFKEQ. CDR3 nucleotide sequence: TGTGCCAGCAGCCCGTCGACTAGCGGGGGGGTGAACACCGGGGAGCTGTTTTTT. This translates into CASSPSTSGGVNTGELFF.

The rearrangement uses TRBV6-4 and TRBJ2-1; 8 bases map to TRBD2. The J segment lost 7 bases and the V segment lost 2 bases, leaving 7 bases of the junction unmatched. The CDR3 has 15 residues. Germline CDR1 reads MRHNA; CDR2 reads SNTAGT. Here the CDR3 reads CASSDPSGGLNEQFF. The CDR3 coding sequence is TGTGCCAGCAGTGACCCGAGCGGGGGTTTGAATGAGCAGTTCTTC.